The rows below give T cell receptor beta chains drawn from one sample of a study of T cell repertoires in cytomegalovirus infection. Using its own MiXCR run on the reads, TCRdb lists one record per CDR3 protein. This sample yields around 450,000 distinct CDR3 sequences, of which roughly 31% are seen a single time; roughly 13% belongs to the top ten. The sequencing input was PBMCs. These receptors were taken from a human donor in good health (CMV status not recorded). Some clones in this sample may be carry-over from other donors' samples. Both conserved end residues are part of each CDR3. Each record gives: D gene, clone size, V gene, J gene, CDR3 DNA, CDR3 protein. The D gene is left open where the match is weak. Size is omitted from some rows. Given values are once, few, many or a class for expanded clones.

NA,few,TRBV12-3/TRBV12-4,TRBJ2-3,TGTGCCAGCAGTTTAGGGACGGCTACGCAGTATTTT,CASSLGTATQYF
TRBD1,few,TRBV6-2/TRBV6-3,TRBJ2-5,TGTGCCAGCAGCCACAGCTGGGACAGCAAGACCCAGTACTTC,CASSHSWDSKTQYF
TRBD1,few,TRBV3-1,TRBJ1-4,TGTGCCAGCAGCCAAGTTCTCGCCTCGGGACAGGGTCGCGACGCCCCGATGGAAAAACTGTTTTTT,CASSQVLASGQGRDAPMEKLFF
TRBD1,NA,TRBV20-1,TRBJ1-2,TGCAGTGCTATCGACAGGGCGCCCTATGGCTACACCTTC,CSAIDRAPYGYTF
NA,NA,TRBV12-3/TRBV12-4,TRBJ2-1,TGTGCCAGCAGTTTGATAATTTTACCTGTAGGCCGTTTAAGCTCCTACAATGAGCAGTTCTTC,CASSLIILPVGRLSSYNEQFF
TRBD1,NA,TRBV6-5,TRBJ1-6,TGTTCCAGCATTTACGGACAGGGACGATATAATTCACCCCTCCACTTT,CSSIYGQGRYNSPLHF
NA,few,TRBV6-6,TRBJ2-3,TGTGCCAGCAGTTCAGCGTTTCCTAGCACAGATACGCAGTATTTT,CASSSAFPSTDTQYF
NA,NA,TRBV12-3/TRBV12-4,TRBJ2-1,TGTGCCAGCAGTTTTTCCCGGGACGGTGAGTTCTTC,CASSFSRDGEFF
NA,NA,TRBV29-1,TRBJ2-3,TGCAGCGTTGCGGAGGCCACAGATACGCAGTATTTT,CSVAEATDTQYF
NA,few,TRBV4-2,TRBJ2-5,TGTGCCAGCAGCCAAGTTAGCGAAGAGACCCAGTACTTC,CASSQVSEETQYF
NA,NA,TRBV6-1,TRBJ2-7,TGTGCCAGCAGCAATCGGGACATTACCTACGAGCAGTACTTC,CASSNRDITYEQYF
TRBD1,many,TRBV7-2,TRBJ1-3,TGTGCCAGCAGCTCCAGCGGGACAGGGTTCCCTGGAAACACCATATATTTT,CASSSSGTGFPGNTIYF
NA,NA,TRBV5-1,TRBJ1-1,TGCGCCAGCAGCGTAGGGGGGGTAACTGAAGCTTTCTTT,CASSVGGVTEAFF
NA,NA,TRBV4-1,TRBJ1-1,TGTGCCAGCAGCCAAGACCCGGAGAACACTGATGCTTTCTTT,CASSQDPENTDAFF
NA,few,TRBV27,TRBJ1-2,TGTGCCAGCAGTTTCGACAAGACAGGAAACTATGGCTACACCTTC,CASSFDKTGNYGYTF
NA,NA,TRBV2,TRBJ2-1,TGTGCCAGCAGTGATTTAGGCGGTGGCCATGAGCAGTTCTTC,CASSDLGGGHEQFF
NA,NA,TRBV5-1,TRBJ2-2,TGCGCCAGCAGCTCTGGGATCGGCGGCCCCAACGGGGAGCTGTTTTTT,CASSSGIGGPNGELFF
NA,NA,TRBV5-6,TRBJ2-3,TGTGCCAGCAGCTTGTCGGGTCAAGATACGCAGTATTTT,CASSLSGQDTQYF
NA,NA,TRBV25-1,TRBJ1-2,TGTGCCAGCAGAGGGGCCTTGGACTATGGCTACACCTTC,CASRGALDYGYTF
TRBD1,NA,TRBV27,TRBJ2-6,TGTGCCAGCAGTCCGCGACAGGGGAAACCGGCAAACCCCCGCTCTGGGGCCAACGTCCTGACTTTC,CASSPRQGKPANPRSGANVLTF
NA,NA,TRBV20-1,TRBJ2-5,TGCAGTGCTAGAGAGGGGGAAGGGGGGATGGAGACCCAGTACTTC,CSAREGEGGMETQYF
NA,few,TRBV28,TRBJ2-7,TGTGCCAGCAACCCCGGGACATCCTACGAGCAGTACTTC,CASNPGTSYEQYF
TRBD1,NA,TRBV6-1,TRBJ2-3,TGTGCCAGCAGCCAACTTTCCGGACAGGGCACGAATACGCAGTATTTT,CASSQLSGQGTNTQYF
NA,few,TRBV12-3/TRBV12-4,TRBJ2-3,TGTGCCAGCAGTCCACGCCGACAGGATTTCACAGATACGCAGTATTTT,CASSPRRQDFTDTQYF
TRBD2,NA,TRBV6-1,TRBJ2-1,TGTGCCAGCAGTTTGGGACGAACCGGGACTAGCGGGGGGGCTCTCTACAATGAGCAGTTCTTC,CASSLGRTGTSGGALYNEQFF
NA,NA,TRBV6-9,TRBJ2-1,TGTGCCAGCAGTTATTTGGGGGCAAATGAGCAGTTCTTC,CASSYLGANEQFF
NA,few,TRBV19,TRBJ2-2,TGTGCCAGTAGTACGGAGTCGGGGGAGCTGTTTTTT,CASSTESGELFF
TRBD2,NA,TRBV4-2,TRBJ2-1,TGTGCCAGCAGCCACGGAACCAGCAGCGGGGGAAGCTCCTACAATGAGCAGTTCTTC,CASSHGTSSGGSSYNEQFF
NA,few,TRBV7-2,TRBJ1-3,TGTGCCAGCAGCTTAAAGGCGAGGGGCTCTGGAAACACCATATATTTT,CASSLKARGSGNTIYF
TRBD1,NA,TRBV24-1,TRBJ2-5,TGTGCCACCAGTGACCCGGGACAGGGGATTAAGACCCAGTACTTC,CATSDPGQGIKTQYF
NA,few,TRBV18,TRBJ1-5,TGTGCCAGCTCCTCCACACCCCCGACTGAACTTAGCAATCAGCCCCAGCATTTT,CASSSTPPTELSNQPQHF
NA,few,TRBV2,TRBJ2-3,TGTGCCAGCAGGAACAGAGACCTTTTGGATACGCAGTATTTT,CASRNRDLLDTQYF
NA,few,TRBV20-1,TRBJ2-1,TGCAGTGCTAGAGATGGATATGAGCAGTTCTTC,CSARDGYEQFF
TRBD1,few,TRBV2,TRBJ2-1,TGTGCCAGCAGGGACACAGGGGGCAGCTCCTACAATGAGCAGTTCTTC,CASRDTGGSSYNEQFF
NA,NA,TRBV7-2,TRBJ2-7,TGTGCCAGCAGCTTAAGCAGGGCAGAGCAGTACTTC,CASSLSRAEQYF
TRBD2,many,TRBV7-2,TRBJ2-5,TGTGCCAGCAGCGGCGGGGGGGCAGGACAAGAGACCCAGTACTTC,CASSGGGAGQETQYF
TRBD2,many,TRBV7-9,TRBJ2-1,TGTGCCAGCACTAGCGGGGGGGCCGTGCAAAACAATGAGCAGTTCTTC,CASTSGGAVQNNEQFF
TRBD2,many,TRBV12-3/TRBV12-4,TRBJ2-1,TGTGCCAGCAGTTTAAGGTCTAGCGGGGGGGCTGGGGATGAGCAGTTCTTC,CASSLRSSGGAGDEQFF
TRBD2,many,TRBV6-1,TRBJ2-5,TGTGCCAGCAGTTCGTCAACATGGGGAGCGGGGGAGGAAGAGACCCAGTACTTC,CASSSSTWGAGEEETQYF
NA,many,TRBV10-2,TRBJ2-1,TGCGCCAGCAAGTCGCGGGACGTACACAATGAGCAGTTCTTC,CASKSRDVHNEQFF
NA,few,TRBV7-2,TRBJ2-5,TGTGCCAGCAGCCCACGGCCGACAGTAGAGACCCAGTACTTC,CASSPRPTVETQYF
NA,once,TRBV28,TRBJ2-1,TGTGCCAGCAGCTCCCAGGTGGGGAGTAATGAGCAGTTCTTC,CASSSQVGSNEQFF